The sequence of this T cell receptor beta chain was determined in a study of identical twins. The CDR3 totals 13 residues. Germline V lookup: CDR1 LGHNT, CDR2 FRNRAP. Trimming shortened V by 11 bases and J by 4 bases, and 17 bases separated the two germline ends. Of note for this clonotype: What it binds is not known.

One entry per CDR3 protein, called by TCRdb with MiXCR from the 5' RACE reads. Of approximately 230,000 distinct CDR3 sequences listed, 6.5% to 8% are singletons. The study, taken as a whole, reports: Conclusions were based on cross-sectional statistical analysis, without following the same donors.

The same specimen was also included in a second study, on T cells expressing NK-cell markers. That source notes: From sorted CD3+CD56+NKG2C+, CD3+CD56+NKG2C- and CD3+CD56-NKG2C+ T cells came the TCR beta repertoires. More than 5 donors carried dominant NKG2C+ clonotypes that made up roughly 1.0-7.5% of their CD8+ T cells.

What was sequenced was CD8+ T cells sorted from blood. The source is a woman aged 18 to 35 in good health. The chain has TRBV12-5 and TRBJ1-1; D remains ambiguous. CDR3 bases: TGTGCTTCTCTATTTCAGTGGGGCACTGAAGCTTTCTTT. Translation gives CASLFQWGTEAFF.